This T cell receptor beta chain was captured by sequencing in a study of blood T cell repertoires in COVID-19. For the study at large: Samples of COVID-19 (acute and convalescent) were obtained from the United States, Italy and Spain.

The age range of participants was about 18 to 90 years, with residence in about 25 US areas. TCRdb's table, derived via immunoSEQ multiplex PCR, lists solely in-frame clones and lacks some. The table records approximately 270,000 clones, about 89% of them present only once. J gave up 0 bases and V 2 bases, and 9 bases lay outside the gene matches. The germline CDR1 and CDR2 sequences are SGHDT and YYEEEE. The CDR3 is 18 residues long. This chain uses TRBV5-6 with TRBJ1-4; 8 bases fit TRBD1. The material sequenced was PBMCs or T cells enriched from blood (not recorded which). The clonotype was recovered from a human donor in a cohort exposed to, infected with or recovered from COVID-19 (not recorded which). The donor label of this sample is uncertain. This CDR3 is CASSLQTGALATNEKLFF. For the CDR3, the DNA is TGTGCCAGCAGCTTACAGACAGGGGCCCTTGCAACTAATGAAAAACTGTTTTTT.